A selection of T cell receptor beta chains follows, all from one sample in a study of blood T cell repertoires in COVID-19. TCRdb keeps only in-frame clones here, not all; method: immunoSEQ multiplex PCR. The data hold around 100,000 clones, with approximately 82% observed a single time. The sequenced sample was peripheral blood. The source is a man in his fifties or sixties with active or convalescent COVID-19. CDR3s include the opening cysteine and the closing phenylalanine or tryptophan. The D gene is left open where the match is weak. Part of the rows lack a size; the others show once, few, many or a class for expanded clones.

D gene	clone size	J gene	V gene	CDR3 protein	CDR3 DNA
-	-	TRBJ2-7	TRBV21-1	CASSSLSGRSSYEQYF	TGTGCCAGCAGCTCTCTAAGCGGGAGGAGCTCCTACGAGCAGTACTTC
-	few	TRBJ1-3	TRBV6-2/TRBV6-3	CASSPTVQGNTIYF	TGTGCCAGCAGTCCGACAGTGCAAGGAAACACCATATATTTT
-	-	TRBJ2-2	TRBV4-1	CASSQGGNRQWANTGELFF	TGCGCCAGCAGCCAAGGTGGAAATCGACAGTGGGCGAACACCGGGGAGCTGTTTTTT
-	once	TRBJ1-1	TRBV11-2	CASSLVRGGTEAFF	TGTGCCAGCAGCTTAGTGAGGGGAGGGACTGAAGCTTTCTTT
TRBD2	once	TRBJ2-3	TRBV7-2	CASSLRLAGADTQYF	TGTGCCAGCAGCTTAAGACTAGCGGGGGCAGATACGCAGTATTTT
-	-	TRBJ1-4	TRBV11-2	CASSLDGGANEKLFF	TGTGCCAGCAGCTTAGACGGGGGAGCTAATGAAAAACTGTTTTTT
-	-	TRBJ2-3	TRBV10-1	CASSPPQGTQYF	TGCGCCAGCAGTCCCCCGCAGGGTACGCAGTATTTT
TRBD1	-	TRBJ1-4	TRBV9	CASSVATGGGEKLFF	TGTGCCAGCAGCGTAGCTACAGGGGGCGGGGAAAAACTGTTTTTT
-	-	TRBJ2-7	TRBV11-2	CASSLAPDKISYEQYF	TGTGCCAGCAGCTTAGCCCCGGACAAAATCTCCTACGAGCAGTACTTC
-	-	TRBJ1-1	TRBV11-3	CASSLDFQGKGEAFF	TGTGCCAGCAGCTTAGATTTCCAGGGGAAGGGTGAAGCTTTCTTT
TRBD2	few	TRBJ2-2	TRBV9	CASSVAGGFTGELFF	TGTGCCAGCAGCGTAGCGGGAGGGTTCACCGGGGAGCTGTTTTTT
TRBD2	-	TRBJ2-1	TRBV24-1	CATSDPGTRGLGEQFF	TGTGCCACCAGTGATCCCGGGACTAGGGGTTTGGGTGAGCAGTTCTTC
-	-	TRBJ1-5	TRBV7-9	CASSLGTGQPQHF	TGTGCCAGCAGCTTAGGTACGGGACAGCCCCAGCATTTT
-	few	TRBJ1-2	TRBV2	CASSEGGRTNNYGYTF	TGTGCCAGCAGTGAGGGGGGACGGACTAATAACTATGGCTACACCTTC
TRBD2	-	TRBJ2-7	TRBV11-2	CASSREGNYEQYF	TGTGCCAGCAGCCGGGAGGGAAACTACGAGCAGTACTTC
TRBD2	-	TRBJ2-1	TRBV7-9	CASSLGGGGNEQFF	TGTGCCAGCAGCTTAGGGGGGGGAGGGAATGAGCAGTTCTTC
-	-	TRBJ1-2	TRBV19	CASNGGRADGYTF	TGTGCCTCGAACGGGGGGAGGGCGGATGGCTACACCTTC
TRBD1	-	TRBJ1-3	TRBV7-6	CASSSSGGEGNTIYF	TGTGCCAGCAGCTCTTCAGGGGGCGAGGGAAACACCATATATTTT
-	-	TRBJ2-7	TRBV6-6	CASRSGTGNSYEQYF	TGTGCCAGCAGATCCGGGACTGGCAACTCCTACGAGCAGTACTTC
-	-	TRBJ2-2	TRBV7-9	CASSFEVSNTGELFF	TGTGCCAGCAGCTTCGAGGTTTCGAACACCGGGGAGCTGTTTTTT
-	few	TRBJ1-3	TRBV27	CASSLRSGNTIYF	TGTGCCAGCAGTCTGCGCTCTGGAAACACCATATATTTT
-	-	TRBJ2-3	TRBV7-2	CASSILGDLSTDTQYF	TGTGCCAGCAGCATCTTGGGGGACTTAAGCACAGATACGCAGTATTTT
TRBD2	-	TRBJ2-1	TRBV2	CASRGPGTRGEQFF	TGTGCCAGCAGGGGTCCCGGGACTAGGGGTGAGCAGTTCTTC
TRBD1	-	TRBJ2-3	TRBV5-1	CASSSSRETHRGRTDTQYF	TGCGCCAGCAGCTCCTCACGGGAAACTCACAGGGGGCGCACAGATACGCAGTATTTT
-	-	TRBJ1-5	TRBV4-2	CASSQDIDQPQHF	TGTGCCAGCAGCCAAGATATCGATCAGCCCCAGCATTTT
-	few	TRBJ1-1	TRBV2	CASRLQRGTEAFF	TGTGCCAGCAGATTACAGAGGGGGACTGAAGCTTTCTTT
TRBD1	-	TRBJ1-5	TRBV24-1	CATSGTGVDQPQHF	TGTGCCACTTCCGGGACAGGGGTAGATCAGCCCCAGCATTTT
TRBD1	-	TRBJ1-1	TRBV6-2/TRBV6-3	CASSRTGGTEAFF	TGTGCCAGCAGTCGGACAGGGGGCACTGAAGCTTTCTTT
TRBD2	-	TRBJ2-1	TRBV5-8	CASSQLAGTYNEQFF	TGTGCCAGCAGTCAACTAGCGGGGACCTACAATGAGCAGTTCTTC
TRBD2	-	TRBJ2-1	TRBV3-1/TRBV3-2	CASSQSGRLSYNEQFF	TGTGCCAGCAGCCAGAGCGGGAGACTCTCCTACAATGAGCAGTTCTTC
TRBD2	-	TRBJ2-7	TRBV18	CASSPGREGHRKQYF	TGTGCCAGCTCACCTGGGCGGGAGGGCCACAGAAAGCAGTACTTC
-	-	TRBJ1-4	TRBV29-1	CSVMAHPELFF	TGCAGCGTTATGGCCCACCCTGAACTGTTTTTT
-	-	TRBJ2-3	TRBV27	CASSLILATPDTQYF	TGTGCCAGCAGTTTAATACTAGCCACCCCCGATACGCAGTATTTT
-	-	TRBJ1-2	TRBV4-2	CASSPLVEHYGYTF	TGTGCCAGCAGCCCATTGGTCGAGCACTATGGCTACACCTTC
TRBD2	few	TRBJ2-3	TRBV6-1	CASSERGGANTDTQYF	TGTGCCAGCAGTGAACGGGGGGGGGCCAACACAGATACGCAGTATTTT
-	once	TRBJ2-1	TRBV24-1	CATSDIRSSYNEQFF	TGTGCCACCAGTGATATCCGTAGCTCCTACAATGAGCAGTTCTTC
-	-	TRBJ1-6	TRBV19	CASRIPPGGSSYNSPLHF	TGTGCCAGTAGGATCCCCCCGGGCGGGAGCTCCTATAATTCACCCCTCCACTTT
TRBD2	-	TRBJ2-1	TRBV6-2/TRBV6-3	CASSPLGLAGVYEQFF	TGTGCCAGCAGTCCCTTGGGACTAGCGGGAGTCTATGAGCAGTTCTTC
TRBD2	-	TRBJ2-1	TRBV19	CASSTTSGSYSEQFF	TGTGCCAGTAGTACAACTAGCGGGAGTTACAGTGAGCAGTTCTTC
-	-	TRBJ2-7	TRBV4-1	CASSLFQGMINEQYF	TGCGCCAGCAGCCTCTTTCAGGGGATGATAAACGAGCAGTACTTC
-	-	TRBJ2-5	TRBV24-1	CATSDMTETQYF	TGTGCCACCAGTGATATGACTGAGACCCAGTACTTC
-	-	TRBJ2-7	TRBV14	CASSHPGLLGEQYF	TGTGCCAGCAGCCACCCGGGACTCCTGGGGGAGCAGTACTTC
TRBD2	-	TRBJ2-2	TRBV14	CASSQGLAGAHGELFF	TGTGCCAGCAGCCAGGGATTAGCGGGAGCTCACGGGGAGCTGTTTTTT
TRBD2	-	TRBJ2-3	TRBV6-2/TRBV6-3	CASSPSGVGPDTQYF	TGTGCCAGCAGCCCTAGCGGGGTGGGGCCAGATACGCAGTATTTT
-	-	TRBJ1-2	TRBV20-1	CSASVGHVLNYGYTF	TGCAGTGCTAGTGTGGGACACGTACTTAACTATGGCTACACCTTC
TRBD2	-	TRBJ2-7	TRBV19	CASRSGTSGSGSYEQYF	TGTGCCAGTAGGTCCGGGACTAGCGGGAGTGGTTCCTACGAGCAGTACTTC
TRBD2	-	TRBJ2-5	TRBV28	CASATGGAGAETQYF	TGTGCCAGCGCGACGGGAGGGGCGGGGGCCGAGACCCAGTACTTC